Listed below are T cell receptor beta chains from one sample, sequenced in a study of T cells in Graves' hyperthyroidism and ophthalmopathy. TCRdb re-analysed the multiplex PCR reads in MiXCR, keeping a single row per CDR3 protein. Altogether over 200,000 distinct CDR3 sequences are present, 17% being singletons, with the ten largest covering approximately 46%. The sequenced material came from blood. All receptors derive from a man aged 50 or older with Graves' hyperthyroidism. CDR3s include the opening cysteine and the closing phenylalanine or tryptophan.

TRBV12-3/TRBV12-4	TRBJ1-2	CASSLRGDTYGYTF
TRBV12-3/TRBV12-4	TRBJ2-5	CASSSAGQETQYF
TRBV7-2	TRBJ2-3	CASSPPPSTDTQYF
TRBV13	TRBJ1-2	CASSFTQVGYTF
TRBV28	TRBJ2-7	CASSLSRYEQYF
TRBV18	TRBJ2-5	CASSPGSQETQYF
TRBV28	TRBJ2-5	CASSLTETQETQYF
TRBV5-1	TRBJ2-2	CASSLPGAGELFF
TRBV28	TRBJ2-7	CATLETVGDEQYF
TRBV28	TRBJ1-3	CASSTTGPSGNTIYF
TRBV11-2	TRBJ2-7	CASSFPGDSYEQYF
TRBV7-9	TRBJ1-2	CASSFWRRESYGYTF
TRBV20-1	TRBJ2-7	CSARPLAGVGDEQYF
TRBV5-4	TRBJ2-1	CASTKGVSYNEQFF
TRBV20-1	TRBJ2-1	CSALDGTSYNEQFF
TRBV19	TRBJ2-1	CATSTGTSGYNEQFF
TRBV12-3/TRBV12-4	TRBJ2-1	CASSYRYEQFF
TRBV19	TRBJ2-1	CASRGTRRTEQFF
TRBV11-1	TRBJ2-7	CASSLEGTVVHEQYF
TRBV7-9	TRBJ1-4	CASSSDREGGKLFF
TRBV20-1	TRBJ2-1	CSARGAGRISGNEQFF
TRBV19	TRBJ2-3	CATRDRGVLDTQYF
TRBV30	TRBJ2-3	CAFTTRDSDTQYF
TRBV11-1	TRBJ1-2	CASSLDSGTGYGYTF
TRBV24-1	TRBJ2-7	CATSRDTGGLAGHHYEQYF
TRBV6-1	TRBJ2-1	CASSTQSRGSYNEQFF
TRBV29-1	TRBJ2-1	CSVHRVDNEQFF
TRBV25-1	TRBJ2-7	CASSATGRAYEQYF
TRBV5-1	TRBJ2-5	CASSGDSGETQYF
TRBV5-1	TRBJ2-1	CASSLLAVKNEQFF
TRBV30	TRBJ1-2	CAWSGTGANYGYTF
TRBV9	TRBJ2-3	CASSPTLAGGGDTQYF
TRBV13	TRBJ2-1	CASSSYSGLAGGSSYNEQFF
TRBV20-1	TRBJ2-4	CSAESPPGGSGRLGNIQYF
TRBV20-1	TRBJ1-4	CSARTATNEKLFF
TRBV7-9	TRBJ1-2	CASSATGGNYGYTF
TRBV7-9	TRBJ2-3	CASRRDGSTDTQYF
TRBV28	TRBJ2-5	CASTRGGGETQYF
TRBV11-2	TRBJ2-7	CASSLSPQSSYEQYF
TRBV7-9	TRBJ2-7	CASSLTDNSYEQYF
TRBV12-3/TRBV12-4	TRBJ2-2	CASSPGTGDPFF
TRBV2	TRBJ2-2	CASSVQGGLNTGELFF
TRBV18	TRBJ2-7	CASSPGIGQGYEQYF
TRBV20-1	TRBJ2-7	CSARDLAGGSGEQYF
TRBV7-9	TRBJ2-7	CASSRDRAIYEQYF
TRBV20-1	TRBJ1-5	CSARDPVDSNQPQHF
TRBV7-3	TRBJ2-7	CASSLGASPQYEQYF
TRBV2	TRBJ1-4	CASRGESATNEKLFF
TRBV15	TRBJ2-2	CATSRVIAPNTGELFF
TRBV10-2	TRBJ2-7	CASRGTSGRSHEQYF
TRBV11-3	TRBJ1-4	CASSRGGSGLLMNQLFF
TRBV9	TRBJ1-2	CASSVSGQGHYGYTF
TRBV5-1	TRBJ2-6	CASSLVGGTGANVLTF